This T cell receptor beta chain was recorded in a study of tumor-infiltrating lymphocytes in localized non-small cell lung cancer. The protocol was immunoSEQ multiplex PCR, while the TCRdb copy is restricted to in-frame clones and leaves out a portion. The sample carries about 16,000 clones, approximately 79% recorded once. Trimming removed 4 bases at V and 0 bases at J, with 13 bases between. Germline V CDR1 and CDR2: SGHKS, YYEKEE (reference sequence). The length of the CDR3 is 16 residues. Comment on this clone: Its antigen is still unknown.

General study findings and limits: T-cell fraction did not differ between immunotypes IM1 and IM2. No link was found between tumor T-cell fraction and recurrence-free survival. TCR sequencing covered a subset of patients with enough tissue.

The V gene is TRBV5-5, the J gene TRBJ1-4; a possible D gene is TRBD1 (6 bases). Material for sequencing was lung tumor tissue. The source of this sequence is a human donor with non-small cell lung cancer. CDR3 protein: CASSGGTLATNEKLFF. In DNA form, the CDR3 reads TGTGCCAGCAGCGGAGGGACACTAGCAACTAATGAAAAACTGTTTTTT.